The next 22 T cell receptor beta chains were all read from a single sample in a study of Ad26.COV2.S vaccination and SARS-CoV-2 variants. The sample's treatment: around 19 received Ad26.COV2.S at low or high dose, single or two shots; several received placebo; per-sample allocation not given. Repertoires come from day 63 after the first vaccine or placebo injection. The protocol was immunoSEQ multiplex PCR, while the TCRdb copy is restricted to in-frame clones and leaves out a portion. This sample has hundreds of thousands of clones, with more than 80% found just once. Sequences were derived from peripheral blood, sampled in a trial of Ad26.COV2.S vaccine versus placebo. These TCRs come from a person aged 18-65 years who received the Ad26.COV2.S COVID-19 vaccine or a placebo.

This clone has just one count. The genes are TRBV24-1 and TRBJ2-5; 7 nucleotides line up with TRBD1. The CDR3 length is 15 residues. With 3 bases clipped from V and 1 base from J, the junction kept 4 bases outside the gene matches. In germline, CDR1 is KGHDR, CDR2 SFDVKD. The CDR3 sequence is CATSDARGFQETQYF. The CDR3 nucleotides are TGTGCCACCAGTGATGCCAGGGGGTTCCAAGAGACCCAGTACTTC.

The CDR3 DNA sequence: TGCGCCAGCAGTGAGTCGGGGACATGGAATACGCAGTATTTT. Protein product: CASSESGTWNTQYF. This rearrangement joins TRBV10-1 to TRBJ2-3, with a possible D match to TRBD1 (6 bases). The CDR3 has 14 amino acids. Trimming took 0 bases from V and 7 from J, leaving 11 bases between them. Per the germline V gene, CDR1 is WNHNN and CDR2 is SYGVQD (reference sequence).

The genes are TRBV5-4 and TRBJ2-6; D not certain. The CDR3 length is 15 residues. V shed 2 bases and J shed 0 bases, with 6 bases lying between them. Germline V gene sequence: CDR1 SGHNT, CDR2 YYREEE (reference sequence). CDR3 loop: CASSFGPSGANVLTF. In nucleotides, the CDR3 is TGTGCCAGCAGCTTTGGACCCTCTGGGGCCAACGTCCTGACTTTC.

The chain combines TRBV5-5 with TRBJ2-2; D possibly corresponds to TRBD1 (6 bases). The ends were cut back, 2 bases at V and 6 bases at J, with 14 bases in the middle. Germline assignment: CDR1 SGHKS and CDR2 YYEKEE (reference sequence). The CDR3 runs 15 residues. Here the CDR3 DNA reads TGTGCCAGCAGCTTACAGACAGGAGGTCCCGGGGAGCTGTTTTTT. Translation: CASSLQTGGPGELFF.

With regard to this clone: The sample contains more than one DNA sequence encoding this CDR3. The chain carries TRBV20-1 and TRBJ2-7; D is uncertain. Germline assignment: CDR1 DFQATT and CDR2 SNEGSKA (reference sequence). V lost 5 bases and J 2 bases, leaving 4 bases between the germline ends. The CDR3 has 10 residues. DNA of the CDR3: TGCAGTGCTGGTCCCTACGAGCAGTACTTC. Encoded protein: CSAGPYEQYF.

This rearrangement joins TRBV27 to TRBJ2-7, with a tentative D call TRBD1 (5 bases). Germline CDR1 MNHEY, CDR2 SMNVEV (reference sequence). The CDR3 sequence is 15 residues long. V was clipped by 5 bases and J by 4 bases, with 18 bases between them. CDR3 protein: CASSPRRQGPYEQYF. The DNA of the CDR3 is TGTGCCAGCAGTCCCCGGCGGCAGGGCCCTTACGAGCAGTACTTC.

V and J are TRBV9 and TRBJ2-1; 8 bases agree with TRBD1. With V trimmed by 4 bases and J by 0 bases, 12 bases remained unmatched. The CDR3 totals 18 residues. Germline assignment: CDR1 SGDLS and CDR2 YYNGEE. Here the CDR3 reads CASSKTGERGASYNEQFF. DNA of the CDR3: TGTGCCAGCAGCAAGACAGGGGAACGAGGGGCCTCCTACAATGAGCAGTTCTTC.

The CDR3 DNA sequence: TGTGCCAGCAGCGTAATGCCCGGGAATTCACCCCTCCACTTT. This gives the protein CASSVMPGNSPLHF. The chain links TRBV9 to TRBJ1-6; D unclear. Germline V gives CDR1 SGDLS, CDR2 YYNGEE. The CDR3 covers 14 residues. Trimming removed 1 base from V and 7 bases from J, with 9 bases in between.

The V and J genes are TRBV12-5 and TRBJ2-2, with a weak D call TRBD2 (6 bases). The CDR3 length is 14 residues. The V gene's germline CDR1 is LGHNT and CDR2 FRNRAP. The V end lost 4 bases, the J end lost 0 bases, and 6 bases lay between the germline ends. CDR3 bases: TGTGCTAGTGGTTCGGGAGCGAACACCGGGGAGCTGTTTTTT. This translates into CASGSGANTGELFF.

The rearrangement uses TRBV18 and TRBJ1-3; TRBD1 matches at 7 bases. CDR1 is KGHSH, CDR2 LQKENI, per germline. Trimming removed 4 bases from V and 2 bases from J; junction bases left unmatched: 5. This CDR3 is built from 15 residues. The CDR3, as DNA: TGTGCCAGCTCACAAGGGGGCTTTCCTGGAAACACCATATATTTT. This codes for CASSQGGFPGNTIYF.

The chain carries TRBV2 and TRBJ1-2, with D maybe TRBD1 (5 bases). The CDR3 contains 12 residues. With 5 bases removed from V and 12 bases from J, the gap between germline ends came to 16 bases. Looked up from germline, CDR1 is SNHLY and CDR2 is FYNNEI. The chain's CDR3 is CASSPGGGIHTF. The CDR3 DNA reads TGTGCCAGCAGTCCCGGGGGGGGGATCCACACCTTC.

J is TRBJ2-3 and V is TRBV5-8; D gene unclear. The CDR3 totals 14 residues. Germline assignment: CDR1 SGHTS and CDR2 YDEGEE. Between the trimmed V and J ends, which lost 4 bases and 6 bases, there was a span of 15 bases. The CDR3 DNA is TGTGCCAGCAGCCCCGGTCCTGGGCCGGATACGCAGTATTTT. Its protein product is CASSPGPGPDTQYF.

The J gene is TRBJ2-7, the V gene TRBV28; maybe TRBD1 (6 bases). This CDR3 is built from 15 residues. Per germline, CDR1 MDHEN and CDR2 SYDVKM. Trimming cost V 6 bases and J 3 bases, with 18 bases left between them. Here the CDR3 DNA reads TGTGCCAGCAGAAGGACGGGACAAGGAAACTACGAGCAGTACTTC. It encodes CASRRTGQGNYEQYF.

This rearrangement joins TRBV18 to TRBJ1-1; no definite D call. The CDR3 runs to 16 residues. In germline, CDR1 is KGHSH, CDR2 LQKENI. V was cut by 3 bases and J by 1 base, with 15 bases left in between. The CDR3 DNA reads TGTGCCAGCTCACCCTTCGAGTCACGCCGGAACACTGAAGCTTTCTTT. Translated: CASSPFESRRNTEAFF.

V and J are TRBV2 and TRBJ1-1; a possible D gene is TRBD1 (5 bases). V lost 4 bases and J 0 bases, leaving 15 bases between the germline ends. The V gene's germline CDR1 is SNHLY and CDR2 FYNNEI. CDR3 length: 16 residues. The CDR3 sequence: CASSGNRLELNTEAFF. As DNA, the CDR3 is TGTGCCAGCAGTGGGAACAGGCTCGAACTGAACACTGAAGCTTTCTTT.

The chain links TRBV6-5 to TRBJ1-2, with 8 positions matching TRBD1. The length of the CDR3 is 15 residues. The V and J ends lost 6 bases and 2 bases, in that order; junction bases with no gene match: 8. Germline V gene data show CDR1 as MNHEY and CDR2 as SVGAGI. This CDR3 reads CASSPQGDPNYGYTF. CDR3 bases: TGTGCCAGCAGCCCACAGGGGGACCCCAACTATGGCTACACCTTC.

The V call is TRBV19, the J call TRBJ2-5; D is unclear. The CDR3 sequence is 12 residues long. The V and J ends lost 3 bases and 10 bases respectively, with 12 bases between them. Germline V gene data show CDR1 as LNHDA and CDR2 as SQIVND (reference sequence). As DNA, the CDR3 is TGTGCCAGTAGTATGACTCCGTCAGACCAGTACTTC. The encoded protein is CASSMTPSDQYF. The entire variable domain, with the rest obtained from reference TRBV19 and TRBJ2-5, is as follows: DGGITQSPKYLFRKEGQNVTLSCEQNLNHDAMYWYRQDPGQGLRLIYYSQIVNDFQKGDIAEGYSVSREKKESFPLTVTSAQKNPTAFYLCASSMTPSDQYFGPGTRLLVL.

V gene TRBV10-2 combines with J gene TRBJ2-7, with D uncertain. The V gene lost 3 bases and the J gene lost 3 bases, with 9 bases spanning the gap. The CDR3 has 13 residues. Germline CDR1 and CDR2: WSHSY and SAAADI. The CDR3, as DNA: TGCGCCAGCAGTGAAGGTCCCGGCTACGAGCAGTACTTC. Its translation: CASSEGPGYEQYF.

The V and J genes are TRBV12-3 or TRBV12-4 and TRBJ1-6; D gene unclear. V was trimmed by 0 bases and J by 9 bases, leaving 3 bases between them. The CDR3 spans 12 residues. The CDR3 DNA reads as TGTGCCAGCAGTTTAGCCGGTTCACCCCTCCACTTT. Translation gives CASSLAGSPLHF.

The chain recombines TRBV5-4 with TRBJ1-6, with D unresolved. Trimming removed 2 bases from V and 8 bases from J, with 11 bases in between. Germline-derived CDR1 and CDR2 are SGHNT and YYREEE (reference sequence). This CDR3 is 14 amino acids long. The CDR3 reads CASSFSEMYSPLHF. CDR3 nucleotide sequence: TGTGCCAGCAGCTTTTCAGAGATGTATTCACCCCTCCACTTT. Complete variable domain (other parts from reference TRBV5-4 and TRBJ1-6): ETGVTQSPTHLIKTRGQQVTLRCSSQSGHNTVSWYQQALGQGPQFIFQYYREEENGRGNFPPRFSGLQFPNYSSELNVNALELDDSALYLCASSFSEMYSPLHFGNGTRLTVT.

The gene calls are TRBV19 and TRBJ1-5; D call uncertain. V was cut by 2 bases and J by 2 bases, with 13 bases left in between. This CDR3 contains 16 residues. Germline CDR1 reads LNHDA; CDR2 reads SQIVND (reference sequence). CDR3 nucleotide sequence: TGTGCCAGTAGTATACCCATTAGGGTTGGCAATCAGCCCCAGCATTTT. Residues: CASSIPIRVGNQPQHF.

The CDR3, as DNA: TGTGCCAGCAGAGACGCAACAGCAAGCAATCAGCCCCAGCATTTT. This codes for CASRDATASNQPQHF. The chain couples TRBV2 to TRBJ1-5, with D unclear. The CDR3 sequence is 15 residues long. Germline V lookup: CDR1 SNHLY, CDR2 FYNNEI. The ends were cut back, 6 bases at V and 1 base at J, with 13 bases in the middle. The full variable domain, completed using reference TRBV2 and TRBJ1-5, is EPEVTQTPSHQVTQMGQEVILRCVPISNHLYFYWYRQILGQKVEFLVSFYNNEISEKSEIFDDQFSVERPDGSNFTLKIRSTKLEDSAMYFCASRDATASNQPQHFGDGTRLSIL.